In its sample, the clone carrying this T cell receptor (beta chain) was seen many times. Its matching antigen is unknown. Trimming shortened V by 1 base and J by 6 bases, and 9 bases separated the two germline ends. This CDR3 spans 13 amino acids. Germline V gene sequence: CDR1 LGHDT, CDR2 YNNKEL (reference sequence). The data derive from a study of T cells in Graves' hyperthyroidism and ophthalmopathy. Study results and caveats: Blood shared most expanded thyroid clonotypes above 0.001.

Over 18 months, lack of ophthalmopathy progression marked Graves' hyperthyroidism as stable. Patients showing uncontrolled infection, other autoimmune disease, pregnancy or lactation were ineligible. Regions amplified from RNA transcripts were the TCR beta CDR3 regions. The TCR CDR3 first-round RT-PCR relied on the HTBI primer set. Each CDR3 protein is one row after TCRdb ran MiXCR on the multiplex PCR reads. The repertoire holds some 460,000 distinct CDR3 sequences, with around 14% as singletons. Sequencing used blood. This sequence was found in a woman in her late teens or twenties with Graves' hyperthyroidism. The rearrangement links TRBV3-1 to TRBJ1-2; D is ambiguous. CDR3 DNA sequence: TGTGCCAGCAGCCAAGTTGCAGGCCATGGCTACACCTTC. It specifies CASSQVAGHGYTF.